This passage covers 32 T cell receptor beta chains from one sample sequenced in a study of coeliac disease. Repertoires were generated with immunoSEQ multiplex PCR, while TCRdb's copy carries only in-frame clones and drops some. The repertoire holds several thousand clones, with 55% to 65% as singletons. Sequencing was performed on lamina propria lymphocytes from the gut. All receptors derive from a woman aged 55-70 years with active celiac disease.

The chain is built from TRBV7-9 and TRBJ2-3; 8 bases are a match to TRBD2. The CDR3 is made up of 18 amino acids. Germline V gene sequence: CDR1 SEHNR, CDR2 FQNEAQ (reference sequence). Trimming took 2 bases from V and 1 from J; bases not matched to a gene: 11. In DNA form, the CDR3 reads TGTGCCAGCAGCTTATCTCGCGGGGGGAACGGAGGCACAGATACGCAGTATTTT. Translation gives CASSLSRGGNGGTDTQYF.

The genes are TRBV18 and TRBJ1-2, with D possibly being TRBD1 (6 bases). This CDR3 comprises 14 residues. The germline V gene encodes CDR1 KGHSH and CDR2 LQKENI. V dropped 1 base and J dropped 3 bases, with 9 bases sitting between them. CDR3 bases: TGTGCCAGCTCACCACTGGCAGGGGACTATGGCTACACCTTC. Its protein is CASSPLAGDYGYTF.

V is TRBV14 and J is TRBJ2-3; D might be TRBD2 (5 bases). V lost 1 base, J lost 8 bases, and 10 bases lay in between. Germline values: CDR1 SGHDN, CDR2 FVKESK. This CDR3 spans 13 amino acids. Here the CDR3 DNA reads TGTGCCAGCAGCCAAGCAGTCACTAGTACGCAGTATTTT. This sequence encodes CASSQAVTSTQYF.

V gene TRBV6-6 combines with J gene TRBJ2-7; possibly TRBD1 for D (6 bases). V dropped 5 bases and J dropped 3 bases, with 14 bases sitting between them. Per the germline V gene, CDR1 is MNHNY and CDR2 is SVGAGI (reference sequence). CDR3 length: 14 amino acids. In nucleotides, the CDR3 is TGTGCCAGCAGTGCCCAGGACAGTGGCTACGAGCAGTACTTC. Encoded protein: CASSAQDSGYEQYF.

For this clone: This CDR3 is also generated by other DNA sequences in the sample. V gene TRBV30 combines with J gene TRBJ2-7; possibly TRBD2 for D (5 bases). Germline V CDR1 and CDR2: GTSNPN, SVGIG (reference sequence). V lost 0 bases to trimming and J lost 2 bases, with 11 bases between them. The CDR3 is 14 residues long. The CDR3 region is CAWSVSGGPYEQYF. The CDR3 DNA is TGTGCCTGGAGTGTATCCGGAGGACCCTACGAGCAGTACTTC.

The rearrangement joins TRBV7-2 to TRBJ1-4, with D uncertain. The germline V gene encodes CDR1 SGHTA and CDR2 FQGNSA. Trimming left V 6 bases short and J 8 bases short, with 10 bases between. CDR3 length: 12 residues. CDR3 DNA sequence: TGTGCCAGCAGTTGGGGAGACGAAAAACTGTTTTTT. Protein: CASSWGDEKLFF.

V gene TRBV7-2 combines with J gene TRBJ2-7; 11 bases align to TRBD2. Germline CDR1 is SGHTA and CDR2 is FQGNSA. After removal of 5 bases from V and 5 bases from J, the junction contained 8 bases not matched to a gene. The CDR3 totals 15 residues. Here the CDR3 reads CASSVSGGALDEQYF. The CDR3 nucleotides read TGTGCCAGCAGCGTTAGCGGGGGGGCCCTCGACGAGCAGTACTTC.

This clone turned up a few times. The genes are TRBV14 and TRBJ2-5; D is undetermined. This CDR3 spans 12 amino acids. With 2 bases removed from V and 4 bases from J, the gap between germline ends came to 5 bases. The germline CDR1 and CDR2 sequences are SGHDN and FVKESK. The CDR3 reads CASSQLRETQYF. CDR3 DNA: TGTGCCAGCAGCCAACTAAGAGAGACCCAGTACTTC.

CDR3 DNA: TGTGCCAGCAGCTCCACCTGGACTAGCGGGAGTAGAGTCGTGGAGACCCAGTACTTC. Translation gives CASSSTWTSGSRVVETQYF. The chain couples TRBV11-2 to TRBJ2-5, with 13 bases identical to TRBD2. CDR1 is SGHAT and CDR2 is FQNNGV in the germline V gene. The CDR3 sequence is 19 residues long. Trimming took 4 bases from V and 5 from J; bases not matched to a gene: 16.

This clone was recorded a few times. The chain recombines TRBV28 with TRBJ1-5, with 8 positions matching TRBD1. The CDR3 has 14 residues. After removal of 10 bases from V and 2 bases from J, the junction contained 7 bases not matched to a gene. The germline gives CDR1 MDHEN, CDR2 SYDVKM. The CDR3 reads CAIQGDGGNQPQHF. DNA of the CDR3: TGTGCCATACAGGGGGATGGTGGCAATCAGCCCCAGCATTTT.

The J gene is TRBJ1-2, the V gene TRBV2; 7 bases line up with TRBD1. Germline values: CDR1 SNHLY, CDR2 FYNNEI. V dropped 6 bases and J dropped 7; count of bases not matched to a gene: 5. The length of the CDR3 is 12 residues. CDR3 bases: TGTGCCAGCAGCACAGGGGACGGTGGCTACACCTTC. Encoded protein: CASSTGDGGYTF.

This chain uses TRBV6-5 with TRBJ2-1; 9 bases agree with TRBD1. V lost 8 bases, J lost 2 bases, and 1 base stayed unmatched. CDR1 MNHEY and CDR2 SVGAGI come from the germline V gene. The CDR3 totals 13 residues. In DNA form, the CDR3 reads TGTGCCAGCCGGGACAGGGCCTACAATGAGCAGTTCTTC. Translating it yields CASRDRAYNEQFF.

V usage is TRBV2 and J usage is TRBJ2-1, with a tentative D call TRBD1 (6 bases). This CDR3 is built from 15 residues. Per the germline V gene, CDR1 is SNHLY and CDR2 is FYNNEI. V dropped 4 bases and J dropped 4 bases, with 14 bases sitting between them. DNA for the CDR3: TGTGCCAGCAGTGGAGGGCAGGGGCCATACAATGAGCAGTTCTTC. As protein: CASSGGQGPYNEQFF.

The chain couples TRBV7-3 to TRBJ1-2, with 8 nucleotides matching TRBD1. Trimming cost V 5 bases and J 7 bases; bases outside gene matches: 6. In germline, CDR1 is SGHTA, CDR2 FQGTGA. The CDR3 contains 13 residues. The CDR3 protein is CASSRTGIRGYTF. In DNA, the CDR3 is TGTGCCAGCAGCCGGACAGGGATACGTGGCTACACCTTC. Combining the CDR3 with reference TRBV7-3 and TRBJ1-2 gives the whole variable domain GAGVSQTPSNKVTEKGKYVELRCDPISGHTALYWYRQSLGQGPEFLIYFQGTGAADDSGLPNDRFFAVRPEGSVSTLKIQRTERGDSAVYLCASSRTGIRGYTFGSGTRLTVV.

The rearrangement joins TRBV7-9 to TRBJ1-6; D unresolved. CDR3 length: 14 residues. V was trimmed by 1 base and J by 7 bases, leaving 8 bases between them. Per the germline V gene, CDR1 is SEHNR and CDR2 is FQNEAQ (reference sequence). The CDR3 region has the DNA TGTGCCAGCAGCTTAGAGACGGAGAATTCACCCCTCCACTTT. This encodes CASSLETENSPLHF.

The V call is TRBV15, the J call TRBJ1-4, with TRBD1 as a possible D gene (5 bases). The germline V and J ends were trimmed by 0 bases and 7 bases, with 12 bases remaining between them. The CDR3 sequence is 15 residues long. Germline-derived CDR1 and CDR2 are LNHNV and YYDKDF (reference sequence). CDR3: CATSRDGAGGEKLFF. As DNA, the CDR3 is TGTGCCACCAGCAGAGATGGGGCAGGCGGTGAAAAACTGTTTTTT.

This clone was seen a handful of times. V gene TRBV5-8 combines with J gene TRBJ2-1, with 7 bases lining up with TRBD2. This CDR3 is built from 13 residues. Looked up from germline, CDR1 is SGHTS and CDR2 is YDEGEE. V shed 7 bases and J 9 bases; nucleotides not matched to a gene: 10. CDR3 loop: CASQTSLRGEQFF. The DNA for the CDR3 is TGTGCCAGCCAGACTAGCCTGAGGGGTGAGCAGTTCTTC.

The chain is built from TRBV18 and TRBJ1-1, with a possible D match to TRBD1 (5 bases). This CDR3 comprises 15 residues. Between the trimmed V and J ends, which lost 4 bases and 3 bases, there was a span of 15 bases. Germline V gene sequence: CDR1 KGHSH, CDR2 LQKENI. The CDR3 DNA sequence: TGTGCCAGCTCACTTAGACAGACCCAGGACACTGAAGCTTTCTTT. Translating it yields CASSLRQTQDTEAFF.

The rearrangement uses TRBV4-3 and TRBJ1-1; maybe TRBD1 (5 bases). This CDR3 is built from 15 residues. The V end was cut by 5 bases, the J end by 0 bases, with 13 bases between. CDR1 LGHNA and CDR2 YSLEER come from the germline V gene. The CDR3, as DNA: TGCGCCAGCAGCGCGAGAAGGGGATTGAACACTGAAGCTTTCTTT. Its translation is CASSARRGLNTEAFF.

The V gene is TRBV14, the J gene TRBJ1-1; D is uncertain. The CDR3 spans 14 residues. V shed 1 base and J shed 3 bases, with 9 bases lying between them. The germline V gene has CDR1 SGHDN and CDR2 FVKESK. The CDR3 reads CASSQASGYTEAFF. In nucleotides, the CDR3 is TGTGCCAGCAGCCAAGCGTCAGGCTACACTGAAGCTTTCTTT.

In this sample, this clone turned up a few times. V is TRBV7-8 and J is TRBJ1-1, with no clear D. CDR3 size: 12 residues. Between the trimmed V and J ends, which lost 5 bases and 3 bases, there was a span of 7 bases. Per the germline V gene, CDR1 is SGHVS and CDR2 is FQNEAQ. CDR3 bases: TGTGCCAGCAGCCCCTATTACACTGAAGCTTTCTTT. It yields the protein CASSPYYTEAFF.

This chain links TRBV4-3 with TRBJ2-6, with TRBD1 identical over 9 bases. Germline trimming cut 3 bases from V and 0 bases from J; bases unmatched to any gene: 3. The CDR3 consists of 17 residues. Per the germline V gene, CDR1 is LGHNA and CDR2 is YSLEER. CDR3 region: CASSQDRGGSGANVLTF. Here the CDR3 DNA reads TGCGCCAGCAGCCAGGACAGGGGTGGCTCTGGGGCCAACGTCCTGACTTTC.

The chain uses TRBV18 and TRBJ2-2, with D maybe TRBD1 (5 bases). The CDR3 loop spans 14 amino acids. V dropped 2 bases and J dropped 5 bases, with 9 bases sitting between them. CDR1 KGHSH and CDR2 LQKENI come from the germline V gene. In DNA, the CDR3 is TGTGCCAGCTCACCAGGGGCCAGGACCGGGGAGCTGTTTTTT. This encodes CASSPGARTGELFF.

This clone was found a few times. The rearrangement uses TRBV5-5 and TRBJ2-3, with 8 bases that match TRBD2. V lost 3 bases to trimming and J lost 5 bases; unmatched junction nucleotides: 8. The CDR3 length is 15 residues. Germline loops: CDR1 SGHKS, CDR2 YYEKEE (reference sequence). CDR3 DNA: TGTGCCAGCAGCTCGACCGGGACTAGAGGAGATACGCAGTATTTT. Protein product: CASSSTGTRGDTQYF.

This clone has a handful of counts. The V gene is TRBV7-2, the J gene TRBJ2-7; a weak D match, TRBD2 (6 bases). Germline CDR1 is SGHTA and CDR2 is FQGNSA. The CDR3 is made up of 14 amino acids. The V and J ends lost 1 base and 5 bases respectively, with 12 bases between them. The CDR3 protein is CASSLGGGIHEQYF. The DNA of the CDR3 is TGTGCCAGCAGCTTAGGTGGGGGGATCCACGAGCAGTACTTC. The complete variable domain, with remaining parts taken from reference TRBV7-2 and TRBJ2-7, reads GAGVSQSPSNKVTEKGKDVELRCDPISGHTALYWYRQSLGQGLEFLIYFQGNSAPDKSGLPSDRFSAERTGGSVSTLTIQRTQQEDSAVYLCASSLGGGIHEQYFGPGTRLTVT.

This clone has just a few counts. CDR3 nucleotides: TGTGCCACCAGCTTCCAGGTTAACACTGAAGCTTTCTTT. Amino acids: CATSFQVNTEAFF. V and J are TRBV15 and TRBJ1-1; D gene uncertain. The CDR3 runs to 13 residues. V shed 5 bases and J shed 2 bases, with 9 bases lying between them. CDR1 and CDR2 (germline): LNHNV, YYDKDF (reference sequence). Looking up the rest from reference TRBV15 and TRBJ1-1 gives the full variable domain: DAMVIQNPRYQVTQFGKPVTLSCSQTLNHNVMYWYQQKSSQAPKLLFHYYDKDFNNEADTPDNFQSRRPNTSFCFLDIRSPGLGDTAMYLCATSFQVNTEAFFGQGTRLTVV.

This chain uses TRBV6-1 with TRBJ1-5; TRBD1 aligns across 11 bases. Trimming cost V 4 bases and J 0 bases; bases outside gene matches: 11. The V gene's germline CDR1 is MNHNS and CDR2 SASEGT. CDR3 size: 19 residues. CDR3 in DNA: TGTGCCAGCAGTGTGATGGGACAGGGGGTTTTTTATAGCAATCAGCCCCAGCATTTT. This codes for CASSVMGQGVFYSNQPQHF.

Only one count was recorded for this clone. V is TRBV30 and J is TRBJ1-3; tentative D call: TRBD1 (5 bases). V lost 0 bases, J lost 1 base, and 7 bases lay in between. Germline V CDR1 and CDR2: GTSNPN, SVGIG (reference sequence). This CDR3 region has 14 residues. This CDR3 is CAWSVGVSGNTIYF. In DNA, the CDR3 is TGTGCCTGGAGTGTAGGGGTTTCTGGAAACACCATATATTTT. Filled out from reference TRBV30 and TRBJ1-3, the complete variable domain reads SQTIHQWPATLVQPVGSPLSLECTVEGTSNPNLYWYRQAAGRGLQLLFYSVGIGQISSEVPQNLSASRPQDRQFILSSKKLLLSDSGFYLCAWSVGVSGNTIYFGEGSWLTVV.

V and J are TRBV19 and TRBJ2-7; TRBD1 agrees at 7 bases. The germline V gene encodes CDR1 LNHDA and CDR2 SQIVND (reference sequence). The CDR3 has 15 residues. After removal of 3 bases from V and 0 bases from J, the junction contained 5 bases not matched to a gene. This chain's CDR3 is CASSIKAGGSYEQYF. In DNA form, the CDR3 reads TGTGCCAGTAGTATCAAGGCAGGGGGCTCCTACGAGCAGTACTTC.

The chain has TRBV9 and TRBJ1-4, with D perhaps matching TRBD1 (6 bases). The CDR3 spans 15 residues. The V and J ends lost 3 bases and 6 bases respectively, with 15 bases between them. Germline V CDR1 and CDR2: SGDLS, YYNGEE. As DNA, the CDR3 is TGTGCCAGCAGCGCTACAGGGTCGGGCCATGAAAAACTGTTTTTT. This gives the protein CASSATGSGHEKLFF.

V gene TRBV12-5 combines with J gene TRBJ1-3; D is undetermined. Per germline, CDR1 LGHNT and CDR2 FRNRAP. CDR3 length equals 15 residues. Trimming shortened V by 2 bases and J by 0 bases, and 8 bases separated the two germline ends. The CDR3 sequence: CASGLSMSSGNTIYF. The CDR3 DNA sequence: TGTGCTAGTGGTTTGAGCATGTCCTCTGGAAACACCATATATTTT.

V is TRBV27 and J is TRBJ2-3; 9 bases are a match to TRBD2. Germline CDR1 and CDR2: MNHEY and SMNVEV (reference sequence). This CDR3 spans 16 amino acids. J lost 7 bases, V lost 6 bases, and 14 bases had no gene match. DNA of the CDR3: TGTGCCAGCAGAAAGGAGGGACTAGCTACTCTCAATACGCAGTATTTT. Protein sequence: CASRKEGLATLNTQYF.